The 14 T cell receptor beta chains reported below all come from one sample, sequenced in a study of T-cell memory formation after mild COVID-19. TCRdb fed the 5' RACE reads into MiXCR, producing one record per CDR3 protein. Here the sample spans about 610,000 distinct CDR3 sequences, roughly 17% being singletons. Sequencing input: PBMCs or a T cell subset sorted from them (not recorded which). These receptors all stem from an adult woman who had mild COVID-19 (a few samples of this study predate the infection). Cell type and time point are not known.

This sequence joins TRBV4-2 and TRBJ2-7, with D unclear. Germline V lookup: CDR1 LGHNA, CDR2 YNFKEQ. Trimming shortened V by 0 bases and J by 7 bases, and 10 bases separated the two germline ends. The CDR3 length is 13 residues. The CDR3 region is CASSQDSGVEQYF. The CDR3, as DNA: TGTGCCAGCAGCCAAGATTCAGGAGTTGAGCAGTACTTC.

The chain employs TRBV20-1 and TRBJ2-1; D perhaps matches TRBD2 (6 bases). The CDR3 has 15 residues. V was pared by 0 bases and J by 4 bases, with 13 bases between. Looked up from germline, CDR1 is DFQATT and CDR2 is SNEGSKA (reference sequence). CDR3 residues: CSAREGLFKYNEQFF. The CDR3 nucleotides read TGCAGTGCTAGAGAGGGACTCTTTAAATACAATGAGCAGTTCTTC.

The rearrangement uses TRBV11-2 and TRBJ2-5; D not resolved. The V gene lost 1 base and the J gene lost 10 bases, with 13 bases spanning the gap. Germline V gene sequence: CDR1 SGHAT, CDR2 FQNNGV. CDR3 length equals 13 residues. Here the CDR3 reads CASSLAQPLSQYF. CDR3 DNA: TGTGCCAGCAGCTTAGCACAGCCCCTTAGCCAGTACTTC.

This chain links TRBV12-3 or TRBV12-4 with TRBJ2-7; TRBD1 matches at 7 bases. The CDR3 spans 14 residues. The J segment lost 5 bases and the V segment lost 6 bases, leaving 10 bases of the junction unmatched. CDR3 region: CASRPRDRADEQYF. CDR3 DNA sequence: TGTGCCAGCAGACCCCGTGACAGGGCCGACGAGCAGTACTTC.

V and J are TRBV19 and TRBJ1-2; a weak D match, TRBD1 (6 bases). Germline V gene data show CDR1 as LNHDA and CDR2 as SQIVND (reference sequence). Trimming removed 7 bases at V and 7 bases at J, with 16 bases between. The CDR3 spans 13 residues. The CDR3 protein is CASNQQGVSGYTF. The CDR3 region has the DNA TGTGCCAGTAACCAACAGGGAGTCTCTGGCTACACCTTC.

This clonotype appeared a few times. CDR3 region: CASGRSWSSYNEQFF. CDR3 DNA sequence: TGTGCCAGTGGGAGGTCCTGGAGCTCCTACAATGAGCAGTTCTTC. The rearrangement links TRBV28 to TRBJ2-1; D may be TRBD2 (6 bases). The V end lost 9 bases, the J end lost 0 bases, and 15 bases lay between the germline ends. Germline CDR1 and CDR2: MDHEN and SYDVKM. This CDR3 is built from 15 residues.

Ten or more counts support this clonotype. This rearrangement joins TRBV18 to TRBJ2-5; tentatively, D is TRBD2 (5 bases). Germline values: CDR1 KGHSH, CDR2 LQKENI. The CDR3 loop spans 16 amino acids. Deletions cut 3 bases from V and 0 bases from J, with 14 bases between. CDR3 DNA: TGTGCCAGCTCACCGATGTCGGGATGGAACCAAGAGACCCAGTACTTC. Amino acid sequence: CASSPMSGWNQETQYF.

This clonotype was picked up a small number of times. The V call is TRBV20-1, the J call TRBJ1-1; tentative D call: TRBD1 (5 bases). The germline CDR1 and CDR2 sequences are DFQATT and SNEGSKA (reference sequence). V was cut by 6 bases and J by 1 base, with 12 bases left in between. This CDR3 spans 13 amino acids. CDR3 DNA sequence: TGCAGTGCCTCCGCAGGGTGGAACACTGAAGCTTTCTTT. Protein sequence: CSASAGWNTEAFF.

This clonotype was observed a few times. The chain employs TRBV7-9 and TRBJ1-2; TRBD1 matches at 8 bases. Germline V gene sequence: CDR1 SEHNR, CDR2 FQNEAQ (reference sequence). The CDR3 is 13 residues long. The junction had 4 bases not matched to a gene; V was cut back by 5 bases and J by 5 bases. The CDR3, as DNA: TGTGCCAGCAGCCGTTGGACAGGGTATGGCTACACCTTC. Amino acids: CASSRWTGYGYTF.

This clonotype was counted a few times. This chain connects TRBV7-2 to TRBJ2-3, with D unresolved. Trimming shortened V by 6 bases and J by 1 base, and 14 bases separated the two germline ends. The CDR3 is 15 amino acids. CDR1 is SGHTA, CDR2 FQGNSA, per germline. The CDR3 DNA follows: TGTGCCAGCAGACCCGACTGGAGCGGCACAGATACGCAGTATTTT. This gives the protein CASRPDWSGTDTQYF. Looking up the rest from reference TRBV7-2 and TRBJ2-3 gives the full variable domain: GAGVSQSPSNKVTEKGKDVELRCDPISGHTALYWYRQSLGQGLEFLIYFQGNSAPDKSGLPSDRFSAERTGGSVSTLTIQRTQQEDSAVYLCASRPDWSGTDTQYFGPGTRLTVL.

The genes are TRBV11-2 and TRBJ2-1; 11 nucleotides line up with TRBD2. After removal of 6 bases from V and 4 bases from J, the junction contained 5 bases not matched to a gene. Germline lookup yields CDR1 SGHAT and CDR2 FQNNGV. The CDR3 spans 15 residues. CDR3 in DNA: TGTGCCAGCAGACGACTAGCGGGACAATACAATGAGCAGTTCTTC. It is translated as CASRRLAGQYNEQFF.

The sample holds a few counts of this clonotype. The genes are TRBV5-5 and TRBJ2-1; 9 bases match TRBD2. V shed 0 bases and J 6 bases; nucleotides not matched to a gene: 10. The CDR3 covers 17 residues. Germline assignment: CDR1 SGHKS and CDR2 YYEKEE (reference sequence). The CDR3 loop reads CASSLEVAGAPVNEQFF. The CDR3 nucleotides are TGTGCCAGCAGCTTGGAGGTAGCGGGAGCGCCAGTCAATGAGCAGTTCTTC. The whole variable domain, remainder taken from reference TRBV5-5 and TRBJ2-1, is DAGVTQSPTHLIKTRGQQVTLRCSPISGHKSVSWYQQVLGQGPQFIFQYYEKEERGRGNFPDRFSARQFPNYSSELNVNALLLGDSALYLCASSLEVAGAPVNEQFFGPGTRLTVL.

This chain uses TRBV11-2 with TRBJ2-1; D possibly corresponds to TRBD1 (5 bases). V was shortened by 0 bases and J by 12 bases, with 12 bases between the two germline ends. This CDR3 is 13 amino acids long. Germline loops: CDR1 SGHAT, CDR2 FQNNGV. Written as DNA, the CDR3 is TGTGCCAGCAGCTTAGATGGGGCCTCGGTGCAGTTCTTC. Translated: CASSLDGASVQFF.

This chain connects TRBV6-5 to TRBJ1-2, with TRBD1 identical over 8 bases. The CDR3 sequence is 14 residues long. Germline trimming cut 2 bases from V and 5 bases from J; bases unmatched to any gene: 4. CDR1 and CDR2 (germline): MNHEY, SVGAGI. The CDR3 DNA reads as TGTGCCAGCAGTTACACGGGACAGGCGTATGGCTACACCTTC. Translating it yields CASSYTGQAYGYTF.